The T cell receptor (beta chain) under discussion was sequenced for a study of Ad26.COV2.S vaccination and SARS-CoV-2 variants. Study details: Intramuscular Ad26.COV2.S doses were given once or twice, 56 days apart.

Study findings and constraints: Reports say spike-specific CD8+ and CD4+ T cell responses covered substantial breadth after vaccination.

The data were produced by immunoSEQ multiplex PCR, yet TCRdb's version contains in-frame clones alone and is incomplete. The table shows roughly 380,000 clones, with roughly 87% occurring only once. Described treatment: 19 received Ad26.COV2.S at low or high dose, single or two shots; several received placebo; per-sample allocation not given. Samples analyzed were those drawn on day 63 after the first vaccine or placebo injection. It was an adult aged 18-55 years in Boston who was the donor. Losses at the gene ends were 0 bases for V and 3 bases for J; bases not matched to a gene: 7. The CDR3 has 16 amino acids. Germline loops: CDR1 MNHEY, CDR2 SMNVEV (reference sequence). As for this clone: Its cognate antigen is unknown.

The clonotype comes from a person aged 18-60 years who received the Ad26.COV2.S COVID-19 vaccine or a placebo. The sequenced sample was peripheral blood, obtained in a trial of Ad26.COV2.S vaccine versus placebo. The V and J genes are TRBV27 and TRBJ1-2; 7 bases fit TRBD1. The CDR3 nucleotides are TGTGCCAGCAGTTTATCCCGGACAGGAGGGGACTATGGCTACACCTTC. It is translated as CASSLSRTGGDYGYTF.